The 22 T cell receptor beta chains below all came from one sample that was sequenced in a study of CD8+ T cells in alopecia areata. Indicated treatment: oral pan-JAK inhibitor, 5-10 mg twice daily. RNA extraction and reverse transcription yielded cDNA as sequencing template. TCRdb's table, derived via immunoSEQ multiplex PCR, lists solely in-frame clones and lacks some. The sample holds about 74,000 clones, roughly 28% seen once. This specimen consisted of CD8+ T cells sorted from blood, obtained at week 4, from a patient treated with tofacitinib. These receptors were taken from a human donor with alopecia areata.

The chain uses TRBV15 and TRBJ2-5; D unclear. Germline V gene sequence: CDR1 LNHNV, CDR2 YYDKDF (reference sequence). The CDR3 totals 14 residues. V shed 3 bases and J shed 1 base, with 9 bases lying between them. DNA for the CDR3: TGTGCCACCAGCAGTATAGCCATCCAAGAGACCCAGTACTTC. Protein sequence: CATSSIAIQETQYF.

The rearrangement links TRBV15 to TRBJ1-1; D not certain. With 3 bases removed from V and 3 bases from J, the gap between germline ends came to 11 bases. This CDR3 region has 14 residues. Germline CDR1 is LNHNV and CDR2 is YYDKDF (reference sequence). This CDR3 reads CATSSLRRDTEAFF. Written as DNA, the CDR3 is TGTGCCACCAGCAGCCTCCGGAGGGACACTGAAGCTTTCTTT.

The chain couples TRBV7-3 to TRBJ1-1, with D unresolved. The CDR3 has 13 residues. In germline, CDR1 is SGHTA, CDR2 FQGTGA. The V gene lost 2 bases and the J gene lost 5 bases, with 9 bases spanning the gap. The CDR3 DNA sequence: TGTGCCAGCAGCTTAGGGTATGGGACTGAAGCTTTCTTT. Protein product: CASSLGYGTEAFF.

The CDR3 DNA reads as TGCAGCGTTGAAGAGGAGCGGGAGGGGCCCTCCTACAATGAGCAGTTCTTC. Protein product: CSVEEEREGPSYNEQFF. This chain connects TRBV29-1 to TRBJ2-1, with 10 nucleotides matching TRBD2. This CDR3 spans 17 amino acids. CDR1 and CDR2 from the germline V gene are SQVTM and ANQGSEA. Losses at the gene ends were 0 bases for V and 0 bases for J; bases not matched to a gene: 5.

This clone has more than one count but fewer than ten. The chain has TRBV30 and TRBJ1-2, with D hard to call. The CDR3 is 12 amino acids. The germline V and J ends were trimmed by 4 bases and 7 bases, with 13 bases remaining between them. Per the germline V gene, CDR1 is GTSNPN and CDR2 is SVGIG (reference sequence). The CDR3 sequence is CAWTPGRFGYTF. CDR3 sequence (DNA): TGTGCCTGGACCCCGGGCCGCTTTGGCTACACCTTC.

The genes are TRBV19 and TRBJ2-7; 9 positions agree with TRBD2. Germline CDR1 reads LNHDA; CDR2 reads SQIVND (reference sequence). V lost 7 bases and J lost 3; bases outside the gene matches: 4. The CDR3 runs 13 residues. CDR3 DNA: TGTGCCAGTACCCCTAGCGGGAACTACGAGCAGTACTTC. Translating gives CASTPSGNYEQYF.

The rearrangement links TRBV5-1 to TRBJ2-6; no reliable D call. The V end was cut by 0 bases, the J end by 0 bases, with 10 bases between. The CDR3 is 17 amino acids. In germline, CDR1 is SGHRS, CDR2 YFSETQ. Written as DNA, the CDR3 is TGCGCCAGCAGCTTGGAAGTCAGCGCCTCTGGGGCCAACGTCCTGACTTTC. Protein: CASSLEVSASGANVLTF.

V is TRBV29-1 and J is TRBJ2-7; possibly TRBD2 for D (6 bases). The ends were cut back, 4 bases at V and 4 bases at J, with 11 bases in the middle. Germline assignment: CDR1 SQVTM and CDR2 ANQGSEA. The CDR3 sequence is 12 residues long. The CDR3 region is CSVAGVGYEQYF. CDR3 nucleotides: TGCAGCGTTGCGGGGGTAGGTTACGAGCAGTACTTC.

The J gene is TRBJ2-7, the V gene TRBV29-1; TRBD2 matches at 7 bases. This CDR3 region has 13 residues. Germline V gives CDR1 SQVTM, CDR2 ANQGSEA. With V trimmed by 4 bases and J by 5 bases, 8 bases remained unmatched. The CDR3 here is CSVGGGRGNEQYF. CDR3 DNA sequence: TGCAGCGTTGGCGGCGGGAGAGGAAACGAGCAGTACTTC.

The chain's CDR3 is CASSQVVLAGVGYEQFF. CDR3 coding DNA: TGCGCCAGCAGCCAAGTAGTATTAGCGGGAGTGGGGTATGAGCAGTTCTTC. V and J are TRBV4-1 and TRBJ2-1, with TRBD2 identical over 9 bases. V dropped 1 base and J dropped 8; count of bases not matched to a gene: 12. The CDR3 is made up of 17 amino acids. CDR1 and CDR2 (germline): MGHRA, YSYEKL.

This clone was detected a few times. V is TRBV15 and J is TRBJ2-5; a weak D match, TRBD1 (5 bases). Germline lookup yields CDR1 LNHNV and CDR2 YYDKDF (reference sequence). The CDR3 sequence is 16 residues long. V was cut by 0 bases and J by 5 bases, with 16 bases left in between. The CDR3 here is CATSRDRAGLRETQYF. The CDR3 DNA sequence: TGTGCCACCAGCAGAGATCGGGCAGGGTTGAGGGAGACCCAGTACTTC. The entire variable domain, with the rest obtained from reference TRBV15 and TRBJ2-5, is as follows: DAMVIQNPRYQVTQFGKPVTLSCSQTLNHNVMYWYQQKSSQAPKLLFHYYDKDFNNEADTPDNFQSRRPNTSFCFLDIRSPGLGDTAMYLCATSRDRAGLRETQYFGPGTRLLVL.

The rearrangement uses TRBV29-1 and TRBJ1-2; D is perhaps TRBD1 (5 bases). V was clipped by 1 base and J by 8 bases, with 11 bases between them. In germline, CDR1 is SQVTM, CDR2 ANQGSEA. This CDR3 has 12 residues. In DNA, the CDR3 is TGCAGCGTTGAAGGGGACTATAGGGGCTACACCTTC. It specifies CSVEGDYRGYTF.

This clone was seen more than once but under ten times. V usage is TRBV30 and J usage is TRBJ2-6; tentatively, D is TRBD2 (5 bases). V was cut by 0 bases and J by 3 bases, with 12 bases left in between. CDR3 length equals 16 residues. The germline gives CDR1 GTSNPN, CDR2 SVGIG (reference sequence). Here the CDR3 DNA reads TGTGCCTGGAGTGTTGGGATCGGACTTGGGGCCAACGTCCTGACTTTC. Translated, it gives CAWSVGIGLGANVLTF.

The rearrangement uses TRBV4-1 and TRBJ2-1; D remains unclear. This CDR3 is built from 16 residues. V lost 0 bases to trimming and J lost 0 bases, with 9 bases between them. The germline V gene has CDR1 MGHRA and CDR2 YSYEKL. The CDR3 bases are TGCGCCAGCAGCCAAGATAGGGCGAGCTCCTACAATGAGCAGTTCTTC. This gives the protein CASSQDRASSYNEQFF.

The chain recombines TRBV23-1 with TRBJ1-1; D may be TRBD1 (5 bases). TRBV23-1 has ORF status, its function being uncertain. The CDR3 has 14 residues. V was pared by 8 bases and J by 3 bases, with 16 bases between. The CDR3: CASSPGGEDTEAFF. CDR3 coding DNA: TGCGCCAGCTCTCCGGGAGGGGAGGACACTGAAGCTTTCTTT.

This clone was counted at least ten times. The chain couples TRBV6-6 to TRBJ2-3; TRBD2 is a possible D gene (6 bases). This CDR3 spans 16 amino acids. V was trimmed by 6 bases and J by 2 bases, leaving 18 bases between them. Germline CDR1 MNHNY, CDR2 SVGAGI (reference sequence). CDR3 residues: CASRGIPGLHTDTQYF. The CDR3 DNA reads as TGTGCCAGCAGGGGGATTCCGGGACTTCACACAGATACGCAGTATTTT.

This clone was found many times. The chain joins TRBV7-3 to TRBJ2-6; 12 bases map to TRBD2. V lost 2 bases to trimming and J lost 2 bases; unmatched junction nucleotides: 10. Germline CDR1 reads SGHTA; CDR2 reads FQGTGA. The CDR3 totals 20 residues. In DNA form, the CDR3 reads TGTGCCAGCAGCTTAGGCCCCCTAGCGGGAGGGCCCACTGGGGCCAACGTCCTGACTTTC. Translating gives CASSLGPLAGGPTGANVLTF.

This chain links TRBV30 with TRBJ1-1, with D perhaps TRBD1 (6 bases). CDR1 is GTSNPN and CDR2 is SVGIG in the germline V gene (reference sequence). This CDR3 comprises 14 residues. Trimming took off 2 bases at V and 4 bases at J, with 14 bases between the two ends. The CDR3 sequence: CAWSSTGRITEAFF. CDR3 sequence (DNA): TGTGCCTGGAGTTCTACAGGGAGGATCACTGAAGCTTTCTTT.

This clone was detected only a few times. This chain links TRBV9 with TRBJ2-2; D remains ambiguous. The germline gives CDR1 SGDLS, CDR2 YYNGEE. The CDR3 covers 14 residues. V was clipped by 0 bases and J by 1 base, with 4 bases between them. The CDR3 loop reads CASSVVLNTGELFF. DNA for the CDR3: TGTGCCAGCAGCGTAGTATTGAACACCGGGGAGCTGTTTTTT. The full variable domain, in which reference TRBV9 and TRBJ2-2 provide the parts outside the CDR3, is DSGVTQTPKHLITATGQRVTLRCSPRSGDLSVYWYQQSLDQGLQFLIQYYNGEERAKGNILERFSAQQFPDLHSELNLSSLELGDSALYFCASSVVLNTGELFFGEGSRLTVL.

This clone was detected only a few times. The chain has TRBV7-9 and TRBJ2-3; TRBD2 agrees at 12 bases. The CDR3 extends over 18 amino acids. V gave up 5 bases and J gave up 4 bases; unmatched junction bases: 13. Germline CDR1 is SEHNR and CDR2 is FQNEAQ (reference sequence). CDR3 protein: CASSTRLAGVFPPDTQYF. CDR3 DNA sequence: TGTGCCAGCAGCACGAGACTAGCGGGAGTTTTTCCCCCAGATACGCAGTATTTT.

The chain carries TRBV7-3 and TRBJ2-1; the D is unclear. The CDR3 has 15 residues. V lost 2 bases and J 10 bases, leaving 18 bases between the germline ends. Germline values: CDR1 SGHTA, CDR2 FQGTGA. The CDR3, as DNA: TGTGCCAGCAGCTTAGAAGGCCGTTTAAAGGGCGAGCAGTTCTTC. It codes for CASSLEGRLKGEQFF.

V is TRBV7-8 and J is TRBJ1-2; D might be TRBD1 (5 bases). Trimming took 1 base from V and 3 from J, leaving 12 bases between them. Germline values: CDR1 SGHVS, CDR2 FQNEAQ. CDR3 length: 15 amino acids. CDR3 in amino acids: CASSLVRGVDYGYTF. CDR3 DNA sequence: TGTGCCAGCAGCTTAGTGAGGGGAGTCGACTATGGCTACACCTTC.